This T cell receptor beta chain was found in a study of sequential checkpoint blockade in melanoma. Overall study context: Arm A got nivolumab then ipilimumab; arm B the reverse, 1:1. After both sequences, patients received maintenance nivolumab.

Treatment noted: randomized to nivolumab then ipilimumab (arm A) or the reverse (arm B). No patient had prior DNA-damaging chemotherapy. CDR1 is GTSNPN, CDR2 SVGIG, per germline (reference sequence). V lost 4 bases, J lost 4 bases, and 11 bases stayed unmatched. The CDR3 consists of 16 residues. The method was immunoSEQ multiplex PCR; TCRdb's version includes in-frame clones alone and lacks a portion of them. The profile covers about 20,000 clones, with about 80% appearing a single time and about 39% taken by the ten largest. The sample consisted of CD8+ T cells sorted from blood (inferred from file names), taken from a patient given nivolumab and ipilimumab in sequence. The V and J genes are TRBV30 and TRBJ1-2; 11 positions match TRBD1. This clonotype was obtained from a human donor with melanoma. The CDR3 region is CAWNGPGTGGAYGYTF. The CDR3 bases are TGTGCCTGGAATGGGCCCGGGACAGGGGGTGCCTATGGCTACACCTTC.